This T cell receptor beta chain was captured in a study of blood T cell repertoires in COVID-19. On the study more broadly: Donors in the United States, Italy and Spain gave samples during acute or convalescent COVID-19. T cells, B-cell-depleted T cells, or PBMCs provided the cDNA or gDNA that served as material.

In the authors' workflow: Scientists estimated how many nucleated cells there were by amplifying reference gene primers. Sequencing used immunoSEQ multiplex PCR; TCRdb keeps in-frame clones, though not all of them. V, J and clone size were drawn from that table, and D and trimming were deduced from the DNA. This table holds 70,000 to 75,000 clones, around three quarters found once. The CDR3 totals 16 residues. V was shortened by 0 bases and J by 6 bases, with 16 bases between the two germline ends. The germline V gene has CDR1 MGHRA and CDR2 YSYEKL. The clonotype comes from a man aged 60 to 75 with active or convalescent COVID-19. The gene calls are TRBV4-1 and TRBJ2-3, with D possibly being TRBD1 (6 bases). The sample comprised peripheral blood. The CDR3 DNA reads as TGCGCCAGCAGCCAAGACGGTGCCAGGGGTACGGATACGCAGTATTTT. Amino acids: CASSQDGARGTDTQYF.